This is a list of T cell receptor beta chains from one sample in a study of T cells after somatic rescue of genetic block. Data came from immunoSEQ multiplex PCR; TCRdb stores just in-frame clones and leaves some out. The sample lists 88,000 or so clones, just under 90% occurring once. The sequenced material came from peripheral blood mononuclear cells (PBMCs). The source is a woman under 30. The CDR3 runs from the conserved cysteine through the conserved F or W. D genes are given only for firm matches. Expanded clones are given a class, and other clones once, few, many or no size at all.

cdr3_nt cdr3_aa d_call v_call clone_size j_call
TGTGCCAGCAGTTACTCCGGCCTAGACGGGGGAAACACCATATATTTT CASSYSGLDGGNTIYF NA TRBV6-5 NA TRBJ1-3
TGTGCCATCAGTGTCGGCGGGAGAGGAGAAGAGACCCAGTACTTC CAISVGGRGEETQYF TRBD2 TRBV10-3 once TRBJ2-5
TGCGCCAGCAGCTTGGTCCCGGTGGGGGGGTTGGACACTGAAGCTTTCTTT CASSLVPVGGLDTEAFF NA TRBV5-1 NA TRBJ1-1
TGTGCCTTTTCGGCGGAAGGGACGCTAAGGGACTATGGCTACACCTTC CAFSAEGTLRDYGYTF NA TRBV28 NA TRBJ1-2
TGCGCCAGCAGCTACCGCCGGACCACCTACAATGAGCAGTTCTTC CASSYRRTTYNEQFF NA TRBV5-1 once TRBJ2-1
TGTGCCAGCAGCTTAGGCGCGGGAGGGCGCTACAATGAGCAGTTCTTC CASSLGAGGRYNEQFF TRBD2 TRBV7-3 NA TRBJ2-1
TGTGCCAGCAGTCAAACAGACCCAGGCCAAGAGACCCAGTACTTC CASSQTDPGQETQYF NA TRBV25-1 NA TRBJ2-5
TGTGCCAGCTCACCAGGGCTAAACAATGAGCAGTTCTTC CASSPGLNNEQFF NA TRBV18 once TRBJ2-1
TGTGCCAGTAGTAGGGACGGGGGCTACGAGCAGTACTTC CASSRDGGYEQYF NA TRBV19 NA TRBJ2-7
TGTGCCAGTAGTCGGGACAGGGGAAATCAGCCCCAGCATTTT CASSRDRGNQPQHF TRBD1 TRBV19 NA TRBJ1-5
TGTGCCAGCACTCCGCAGGGCCAAGGCAATCAGCCCCAGCATTTT CASTPQGQGNQPQHF NA TRBV2 NA TRBJ1-5
TGTGCCAGCTCACCACCGGTGTTGATGGGGCACGTCTCTGAAGCTTTCTTT CASSPPVLMGHVSEAFF NA TRBV18 NA TRBJ1-1
TGTGCCAGCACCCCCCGCGGGGCCTCCTACACCTTC CASTPRGASYTF NA TRBV21-1 NA TRBJ1-2
TGTGCCAGCAGTCAGCTTAGCGGGAGGAGGGAGCAGTACTTC CASSQLSGRREQYF TRBD2 TRBV6-6 NA TRBJ2-7
TGTGCCAGCAGCCAATCTGGGCAAGGCAATCAGCCCCAGCATTTT CASSQSGQGNQPQHF NA TRBV16 NA TRBJ1-5
TGTGCCAGCAGTAAATACTTACCCGGTGTCTATGGCTACACCTTC CASSKYLPGVYGYTF NA TRBV27 NA TRBJ1-2
TGTGCCAGCAGGGCCGGGATCGGAAACACCATATATTTT CASRAGIGNTIYF NA TRBV6-6 NA TRBJ1-3
TGTGCCAGCAGCCGGGGGGGGAGGCAGAACGAGCAGTACTTC CASSRGGRQNEQYF TRBD2 TRBV11-2 NA TRBJ2-7
TGTGCCAGCAGCACTATCCGACAGGGCTGGGGCTCCTACAATGAGCAGTTCTTC CASSTIRQGWGSYNEQFF TRBD1 TRBV11-3 NA TRBJ2-1
TGTGCCAGCACCCCCCCAGGGCTCCCTGGCTACACCTTC CASTPPGLPGYTF NA TRBV7-9 NA TRBJ1-2
TGTGCCAGCAGCCATCCAAAGGGTGGAGAACTGGGGAACACTGAAGCTTTCTTT CASSHPKGGELGNTEAFF NA TRBV4-2 NA TRBJ1-1
TGTGCCAGCACCAGCCAGGGGGGCAATCAGCCCCAGCATTTT CASTSQGGNQPQHF TRBD1 TRBV7-2 NA TRBJ1-5
TGTGCCAGCAGCCCCAGACTAGCGGGCGGAGAGACCCAGTACTTC CASSPRLAGGETQYF TRBD2 TRBV7-2 NA TRBJ2-5
TGTGCCAGCAGTTCAAGCCCCTTCGGGGGGAACTATGGCTACACCTTC CASSSSPFGGNYGYTF NA TRBV28 NA TRBJ1-2
TGTGCCAGCAGTCGGGGACAAGATACGCAGTATTTT CASSRGQDTQYF NA TRBV9 few TRBJ2-3
TGCGCCAGCAGCCAAGACCATTGGAGTGGGAGGGGAAGCACAGATACGCAGTATTTT CASSQDHWSGRGSTDTQYF TRBD2 TRBV4-3 NA TRBJ2-3
TGTGCCAGCTCTCCCGGGGCAGGGCGGACTGAAGCTTTCTTT CASSPGAGRTEAFF NA TRBV18 NA TRBJ1-1
TGTGCCAGCAGCCCGCGGCGGCCGGGGCAGGGCGGCTACACCTTC CASSPRRPGQGGYTF NA TRBV7-3 NA TRBJ1-2
TGCGCCAGCAGCAAATGGACCCATACGAACACTGAAGCTTTCTTT CASSKWTHTNTEAFF NA TRBV5-1 NA TRBJ1-1
TGTGCCAGCAGCTTCAGCCGTGGGGGCGAGCAGTACTTC CASSFSRGGEQYF NA TRBV7-9 once TRBJ2-7
TGTGCCAGCAACATCAGGGGATACTATGGCTACACCTTC CASNIRGYYGYTF NA TRBV28 few TRBJ1-2
TGTGCCAGCAGTTCTGCGAATTTTGCACCCCTCCACTTT CASSSANFAPLHF NA TRBV27 NA TRBJ1-6
TGTGCCACCAGCAGAGGACTAGAAGCAGATACGCAGTATTTT CATSRGLEADTQYF NA TRBV15 NA TRBJ2-3
TGTGCCAGCAGCACGGCCTGGGGCAGGGATGGCTACACCTTC CASSTAWGRDGYTF NA TRBV7-2 NA TRBJ1-2
TGTGCCAGCTCACCTGAGGCGGGAGTGGTCTCTAGCACAGATACGCAGTATTTT CASSPEAGVVSSTDTQYF TRBD2 TRBV18 once TRBJ2-3
TGTGCCAGCAGTCTCCGGGACGTCGTTAGGAAGACCCAGTACTTC CASSLRDVVRKTQYF NA TRBV28 NA TRBJ2-5
TGTGCCAGCAGCTTAGTCAGCTACACTGAAGCTTTCTTT CASSLVSYTEAFF NA TRBV7-9 few TRBJ1-1